This entry lists 9 T cell receptor beta chains sequenced from one sample in a study of T cells in Graves' hyperthyroidism and ophthalmopathy. Regions amplified from RNA transcripts were the TCR beta CDR3 regions. Initially, a first-round RT-PCR of the TCR CDR3 employed the HTBI primer set. One entry per CDR3 protein results from TCRdb running MiXCR on the multiplex PCR reads. Of 500,000 to 800,000 distinct CDR3 sequences listed, 45% are singletons. The source material was peripheral blood or thyroid tissue (not recorded which). Receptors originate from an adult man with Graves' disease, either hyperthyroidism or ophthalmopathy (not recorded which).

On this clonotype itself: No conserved phenylalanine or tryptophan ends this CDR3, so it is likely a read error. The chain has TRBV9 and TRBJ2-7, with 10 bases fitting TRBD2. With 2 bases clipped from V and 3 bases from J, the junction kept 8 bases outside the gene matches. This CDR3 region has 16 residues. The germline V gene encodes CDR1 SGDLS and CDR2 YYNGEE. The CDR3, as DNA: TGTGCCAGCAGCGTTGTACTAGCGGGGACGATCTACGAGCAGTACCTC. Encoded protein: CASSVVLAGTIYEQYL.

This clonotype appeared a few times. The rearrangement joins TRBV12-3 or TRBV12-4 to TRBJ1-4; 8 bases match TRBD1. The CDR3 length is 16 residues. Trimming took 5 bases from V and 2 from J; bases not matched to a gene: 7. The CDR3 nucleotides read TGTGCCAGCAGTCCGCAGGGGGCTGAGACTAATGAAAAACTGTTTTTT. Amino acids: CASSPQGAETNEKLFF.

Of note for this clonotype: Possible read error: a much larger clone is one base away. The chain uses TRBV29-1 and TRBJ2-7; TRBD2 aligns across 11 bases. CDR3 size: 14 residues. Germline lookup yields CDR1 SQVTM and CDR2 ANQGSEA. With V trimmed by 4 bases and J by 2 bases, 4 bases remained unmatched. CDR3 sequence (DNA): TGCAGCGTTGTAGGGACTAGCGGAACCTACGAGCAGTACTTC. Its translation is CSVVGTSGTYEQYF.

This clonotype was observed at least ten times. This chain links TRBV15 with TRBJ1-1; the D is unclear. V dropped 2 bases and J dropped 6 bases, with 13 bases sitting between them. Germline values: CDR1 LNHNV, CDR2 YYDKDF (reference sequence). The CDR3 sequence is 14 residues long. CDR3 sequence (DNA): TGTGCCACCAGCAGACATGACGGTTACTCTGAAGCTTTCTTT. Translated: CATSRHDGYSEAFF.

This chain links TRBV5-1 with TRBJ1-2, with 8 bases lining up with TRBD1. V shed 6 bases, J shed 3 bases, and the junction held 16 bases outside the gene matches. The germline gives CDR1 SGHRS, CDR2 YFSETQ. There are 17 residues in the CDR3. DNA for the CDR3: TGCGCCAGCATGCCAGGGGGCCACTCCAAAGCGTACTATGGCTACACCTTC. This sequence encodes CASMPGGHSKAYYGYTF.

The chain carries TRBV2 and TRBJ1-6, with 8 bases lining up with TRBD1. Germline assignment: CDR1 SNHLY and CDR2 FYNNEI. The J segment lost 10 bases and the V segment lost 9 bases, leaving 11 bases of the junction unmatched. The CDR3 extends over 14 amino acids. CDR3 sequence (DNA): TGTGCCAGTGTTGAGCAGGGGGCCAACTCACCCCTCCACTTT. This codes for CASVEQGANSPLHF.

The chain carries TRBV7-9 and TRBJ2-2, with D perhaps TRBD1 or TRBD2 (6 bases each). Trimming removed 5 bases from V and 2 bases from J, with 15 bases in between. The germline V gene has CDR1 SEHNR and CDR2 FQNEAQ (reference sequence). This CDR3 spans 16 amino acids. This CDR3 is CASSPLGGGNTGELFF. Here the CDR3 DNA reads TGTGCCAGCAGCCCACTGGGGGGCGGAAACACCGGGGAGCTGTTTTTT.

The rearrangement uses TRBV7-8 and TRBJ1-1; D is undetermined. Trimming shortened V by 2 bases and J by 1 base, and 5 bases separated the two germline ends. CDR1 SGHVS and CDR2 FQNEAQ come from the germline V gene. The CDR3 contains 13 residues. The CDR3 sequence: CASSLLPNTEAFF. In nucleotides, the CDR3 is TGTGCCAGCAGCTTATTACCGAACACTGAAGCTTTCTTT.

The V gene is TRBV7-6, the J gene TRBJ1-1, with D tentatively TRBD1 (6 bases). Germline CDR1 reads SGHVS; CDR2 reads FNYEAQ. The CDR3 loop spans 17 amino acids. The V and J ends lost 5 bases and 0 bases respectively, with 19 bases between them. The CDR3: CASSQGGTDRLNTEAFF. Here the CDR3 DNA reads TGTGCCAGCAGCCAAGGAGGGACCGACAGGTTGAACACTGAAGCTTTCTTT.